The 15 T cell receptor beta chains below were found in one sample sequenced in a study of blood T cell repertoires in COVID-19. Using immunoSEQ multiplex PCR, the repertoire was profiled, and TCRdb retains in-frame clones only, with some absent. In the table there are over 200,000 clones, 70% to 90% of which are singletons. Specimen: PBMCs or T cells enriched from blood (not recorded which). Receptors originate from a woman in her fifties or sixties who had recovered from COVID-19.

This clone appeared a single time. The chain uses TRBV29-1 and TRBJ1-4; D might be TRBD1 (6 bases). CDR1 is SQVTM, CDR2 ANQGSEA, per germline. The V gene lost 6 bases and the J gene lost 8 bases, with 19 bases spanning the gap. The CDR3 has 14 residues. CDR3 sequence reads: CSVVQASGEEKLFF. The CDR3 DNA sequence: TGCAGCGTCGTACAGGCGTCAGGGGAAGAAAAACTGTTTTTT.

The CDR3 nucleotides are TGTGCCATCAGTTCTCCGATCGGACAGGGGAATACTGAAGCTTTCTTT. Residues: CAISSPIGQGNTEAFF. The rearrangement uses TRBV10-3 and TRBJ1-1; TRBD1 agrees at 9 bases. From germline, CDR1 is ENHRY and CDR2 SYGVKD. With V trimmed by 5 bases and J by 5 bases, 12 bases remained unmatched. The CDR3 runs to 16 residues.

This clone was observed once. The CDR3 loop is CASSLSVYEKLFF. CDR3 sequence (DNA): TGTGCCAGCAGTCTCTCCGTCTATGAAAAACTGTTTTTT. The chain is built from TRBV6-5 and TRBJ1-4; D gene ambiguous. The CDR3 is 13 amino acids. Germline V gene sequence: CDR1 MNHEY, CDR2 SVGAGI. The V gene lost 5 bases and the J gene lost 6 bases, with 10 bases spanning the gap.

This chain connects TRBV18 to TRBJ2-1, with TRBD1 matching over 7 bases. The CDR3 runs to 15 residues. Germline lookup yields CDR1 KGHSH and CDR2 LQKENI. Trimming at V came to 3 bases and at J to 1 base, leaving 3 bases not matched to a gene. This CDR3 is CASSPRDSSYNEQFF. The DNA for the CDR3 is TGTGCCAGCTCACCCCGGGACAGTTCCTACAATGAGCAGTTCTTC.

CDR3 residues: CATTPRLDTEAFF. CDR3 coding DNA: TGTGCCACCACTCCCCGGTTGGACACTGAAGCTTTCTTT. The chain links TRBV6-5 to TRBJ1-1, with D unclear. From germline, CDR1 is MNHEY and CDR2 SVGAGI. V was trimmed by 10 bases and J by 3 bases, leaving 15 bases between them. This CDR3 contains 13 residues.

The gene calls are TRBV5-1 and TRBJ2-1; a possible D gene is TRBD1 (5 bases). The CDR3 has 14 residues. Germline V CDR1 and CDR2: SGHRS, YFSETQ. Trimming cost V 2 bases and J 5 bases, with 11 bases left between them. This chain's CDR3 is CASSLGDTHNEQFF. CDR3 coding DNA: TGCGCCAGCAGCTTAGGGGATACCCACAATGAGCAGTTCTTC. Looking up the rest from reference TRBV5-1 and TRBJ2-1 gives the full variable domain: KAGVTQTPRYLIKTRGQQVTLSCSPISGHRSVSWYQQTPGQGLQFLFEYFSETQRNKGNFPGRFSGRQFSNSRSEMNVSTLELGDSALYLCASSLGDTHNEQFFGPGTRLTVL.

This clone was seen a single time. The chain combines TRBV7-9 with TRBJ2-7; tentatively, D is TRBD2 (7 bases). This CDR3 contains 19 residues. In germline, CDR1 is SEHNR, CDR2 FQNEAQ (reference sequence). V lost 8 bases and J 4 bases, leaving 33 bases between the germline ends. The CDR3 region is CASDPLEGGRGGVPYEQYF. CDR3 coding DNA: TGTGCCAGCGACCCACTCGAGGGGGGGCGCGGAGGGGTTCCTTACGAGCAGTACTTC. Full variable domain (rest looked up from reference TRBV7-9 and TRBJ2-7): DTGVSQNPRHKITKRGQNVTFRCDPISEHNRLYWYRQTLGQGPEFLTYFQNEAQLEKSRLLSDRFSAERPKGSFSTLEIQRTEQGDSAMYLCASDPLEGGRGGVPYEQYFGPGTRLTVT.

The genes are TRBV19 and TRBJ1-2; 9 bases agree with TRBD1. Trimming cost V 6 bases and J 7 bases; bases outside gene matches: 6. This CDR3 has 13 amino acids. Germline V gene sequence: CDR1 LNHDA, CDR2 SQIVND (reference sequence). CDR3 amino acids: CASSPPGQGGYTF. Written as DNA, the CDR3 is TGTGCCAGTAGCCCTCCGGGACAGGGTGGCTACACCTTC.

The chain links TRBV28 to TRBJ2-3; D ambiguous. V was trimmed by 4 bases and J by 6 bases, leaving 5 bases between them. The germline CDR1 and CDR2 sequences are MDHEN and SYDVKM. CDR3 size: 11 residues. The CDR3 region is CASSWQDTQYF. Written as DNA, the CDR3 is TGTGCCAGCAGTTGGCAGGATACGCAGTATTTT. Full variable domain (rest looked up from reference TRBV28 and TRBJ2-3): DVKVTQSSRYLVKRTGEKVFLECVQDMDHENMFWYRQDPGLGLRLIYFSYDVKMKEKGDIPEGYSVSREKKERFSLILESASTNQTSMYLCASSWQDTQYFGPGTRLTVL.

V usage is TRBV3-1 (or the pseudogene TRBV3-2) and J usage is TRBJ1-1; D may be TRBD1 (5 bases). CDR3 length: 14 residues. V was clipped by 1 base and J by 2 bases, with 8 bases between them. CDR1 and CDR2 (germline): LGHDT, YNNKEL (reference sequence). This chain's CDR3 is CASSQGTLNTEAFF. The CDR3 coding sequence is TGTGCCAGCAGCCAAGGGACATTAAACACTGAAGCTTTCTTT.

This chain links TRBV7-8 with TRBJ1-1; D ambiguous. The CDR3 is 17 amino acids. V was trimmed by 1 base and J by 4 bases, leaving 19 bases between them. From germline, CDR1 is SGHVS and CDR2 FQNEAQ. Here the CDR3 reads CASSLVSTPLESTEAFF. The CDR3 DNA is TGTGCCAGCAGCTTAGTATCTACCCCCTTGGAGAGCACTGAAGCTTTCTTT.

The chain carries TRBV3-1 (or the pseudogene TRBV3-2) and TRBJ1-3; 8 nucleotides match TRBD1. From germline, CDR1 is LGHDT and CDR2 YNNKEL (reference sequence). V lost 4 bases to trimming and J lost 2 bases; unmatched junction nucleotides: 10. The CDR3 has 17 residues. The CDR3 DNA follows: TGTGCCAGCAGCCTCTTCTTAGCGGACAGGGCTGGAAACACCATATATTTT. As protein: CASSLFLADRAGNTIYF.

This clone has a single count. The CDR3 sequence: CASSPSRLDNSPLHF. The CDR3 coding sequence is TGTGCCAGCTCACCAAGCAGGCTGGATAATTCACCCCTCCACTTT. This chain links TRBV18 with TRBJ1-6; unclear D gene. The CDR3 loop spans 15 amino acids. Germline CDR1 and CDR2: KGHSH and LQKENI. Trimming pared 2 bases from V and 5 bases from J, leaving 10 bases between.

V gene TRBV27 combines with J gene TRBJ1-5; no clear D gene. This CDR3 is 13 amino acids long. The germline V gene encodes CDR1 MNHEY and CDR2 SMNVEV (reference sequence). Trimming stripped 2 bases from V and 7 bases from J, with 9 bases between. The CDR3 loop reads CASSLVRGQPQHF. The CDR3 DNA reads TGTGCCAGCAGTTTAGTTCGGGGACAGCCCCAGCATTTT.

The V gene is TRBV7-9, the J gene TRBJ2-7, with 10 positions matching TRBD2. The CDR3 is 15 residues long. The V and J ends lost 7 bases and 3 bases, in that order; junction bases with no gene match: 9. The germline CDR1 and CDR2 sequences are SEHNR and FQNEAQ (reference sequence). The CDR3 sequence is CASTHRTSGLYEQYF. CDR3 bases: TGTGCCAGCACCCATAGGACTAGCGGACTCTACGAGCAGTACTTC.